This T cell receptor beta chain was documented in a study of cytomegalovirus exposure and HLA in healthy donors. Turning to the study itself: The study placed 80% to 90% of its approximately 400 genotyped donors in the Caucasian-associated ancestry cluster.

It was with 60 Vbeta and 13 Jbeta primers that the PCR ran. Clones were sequenced by immunoSEQ multiplex PCR, and TCRdb holds only the in-frame ones, with some missing. The sample carries 57,000 or so clones, less than 85% recorded once. Study-wide results and caveats: TCR beta chain V- and J-gene trimming was linked, in a later analysis, to a missense variant in DCLRE1C. Sequence variants that were highly shared formed a cluster that was likely a sequencing artifact.

This CDR3 comprises 15 residues. Germline values: CDR1 LNHNV, CDR2 YYDKDF (reference sequence). The V and J ends lost 0 bases and 6 bases, in that order; junction bases with no gene match: 5. A few counts support this clone. Its target is unknown. Healthy bone marrow donors supplied every sample. The sequence came from a woman aged 55-70 years in good health and CMV-seropositive. Sequencing was done on a sample of PBMCs. This chain links TRBV15 with TRBJ2-1; 7 bases match TRBD2. CDR3 amino acids: CATSREGPGGNEQFF. The CDR3 bases are TGTGCCACCAGCAGAGAGGGCCCGGGGGGCAATGAGCAGTTCTTC. Based on the CDR3 plus reference TRBV15 and TRBJ2-1, the full variable domain is DAMVIQNPRYQVTQFGKPVTLSCSQTLNHNVMYWYQQKSSQAPKLLFHYYDKDFNNEADTPDNFQSRRPNTSFCFLDIRSPGLGDTAMYLCATSREGPGGNEQFFGPGTRLTVL.